These T cell receptor beta chains were read from a single sample in a study of siplizumab effects on memory and regulatory T cells. Generated by immunoSEQ multiplex PCR, the TCRdb table keeps only in-frame clones and is missing some. The sample records about 91,000 clones, roughly 96% being singletons. Material: naive CD4+ T cells sorted from blood. These TCRs come from a human donor in good health. Each CDR3 is given with its conserved first and last residue. The D gene is left open where the match is weak. Expanded clones are given a class, and other clones once, few, many or no size at all.

d_gene,abundance,v_gene,j_gene,CDR3aa,CDR3nt
TRBD1,.,TRBV28,TRBJ2-7,CASSLTGVYEQYF,TGTGCCAGCAGTTTGACAGGGGTCTACGAGCAGTACTTC
.,.,TRBV6-5,TRBJ1-3,CASSSWTGSSGNTIYF,TGTGCCAGCAGTTCCTGGACGGGAAGCTCTGGAAACACCATATATTTT
.,once,TRBV10-1,TRBJ2-7,CASRSRDPLSSYEQYF,TGCGCCAGCAGGAGCCGGGACCCCTTAAGCTCCTACGAGCAGTACTTC
TRBD1,.,TRBV29-1,TRBJ1-2,CSVTRDRVGYTF,TGCAGCGTTACCCGGGACAGGGTAGGCTACACCTTC
TRBD2,.,TRBV7-8,TRBJ2-5,CASRASGATQYF,TGTGCCAGCAGGGCTAGCGGGGCTACCCAGTACTTC
.,.,TRBV7-3,TRBJ2-5,CASSLNGQIQETQYF,TGTGCCAGCAGCTTAAATGGCCAGATCCAAGAGACCCAGTACTTC
.,.,TRBV6-5,TRBJ1-6,CASRSYSSYNSPLHF,TGTGCCAGCAGATCATATAGCTCCTATAATTCACCCCTCCACTTT
TRBD2,.,TRBV6-1,TRBJ2-7,CASSEARGTSGDEQYF,TGTGCCAGCAGTGAAGCGCGAGGGACTAGCGGGGACGAGCAGTACTTC
.,.,TRBV6-6,TRBJ1-2,CASSYEGTYGYTF,TGTGCCAGCAGTTACGAAGGAACCTATGGCTACACCTTC
TRBD1,.,TRBV19,TRBJ2-4,CASSRATGAVENIQYF,TGTGCCAGTAGTAGGGCGACAGGGGCAGTGGAAAACATTCAGTACTTC
TRBD2,.,TRBV5-1,TRBJ2-3,CASSLANGAGADTQYF,TGCGCCAGCAGCTTGGCCAACGGGGCGGGGGCAGATACGCAGTATTTT
TRBD1,.,TRBV10-2,TRBJ2-3,CASRETGDYTQYF,TGCGCCAGCAGGGAGACAGGGGATTATACGCAGTATTTT
TRBD2,.,TRBV6-5,TRBJ2-7,CASSSSGGADEQYF,TGTGCCAGCAGTTCTAGCGGGGGGGCGGACGAGCAGTACTTC
.,.,TRBV9,TRBJ2-3,CASSDRRGADTQYF,TGTGCCAGCAGCGACAGAAGGGGGGCAGATACGCAGTATTTT
.,.,TRBV6-5,TRBJ2-7,CASSPDRTSAAEQYF,TGTGCCAGCAGCCCGGACAGAACATCAGCGGCAGAGCAGTACTTC
TRBD2,.,TRBV5-6,TRBJ2-1,CASSLVWGQRENNEQFF,TGTGCCAGCAGCTTGGTCTGGGGGCAGCGGGAGAACAATGAGCAGTTCTTC
.,once,TRBV5-1,TRBJ2-2,CASSLRQGNTGELFF,TGCGCCAGCAGCTTGAGGCAGGGTAACACCGGGGAGCTGTTTTTT
.,.,TRBV19,TRBJ2-3,CASSIRSPTGRATDTQYF,TGTGCCAGTAGTATCAGATCCCCCACAGGGAGGGCCACAGATACGCAGTATTTT
.,.,TRBV7-2,TRBJ1-1,CASSLSRGNTEAFF,TGTGCCAGCAGCTTAAGCAGGGGGAACACTGAAGCTTTCTTT
.,.,TRBV6-1,TRBJ1-5,CASSESWGGNQPQHF,TGTGCCAGCAGCGAATCGTGGGGAGGGAATCAGCCCCAGCATTTT
.,.,TRBV7-6,TRBJ1-5,CASSFDGQISAQHF,TGTGCCAGCAGCTTCGATGGACAAATCTCGGCCCAGCATTTT
.,once,TRBV19,TRBJ1-5,CASSIDHGARQPQHF,TGTGCCAGTAGTATAGATCATGGGGCCCGGCAGCCCCAGCATTTT
TRBD2,.,TRBV7-3,TRBJ2-3,CASSPLLGGGPDTQYF,TGTGCCAGCAGCCCCCTCCTCGGGGGGGGGCCAGATACGCAGTATTTT
TRBD1,.,TRBV18,TRBJ2-7,CASSPRRQGDEQYF,TGTGCCAGCTCACCTCGTAGACAGGGCGACGAGCAGTACTTC
.,.,TRBV5-4,TRBJ1-6,CASSAGTNYSPLHF,TGCGCCAGCAGCGCCGGGACGAATTATTCACCCCTCCACTTT
.,.,TRBV6-5,TRBJ1-3,CASTTSKSGNTIYF,TGTGCCAGCACCACTTCTAAATCTGGAAACACCATATATTTT
.,.,TRBV25-1,TRBJ1-2,CASSESGYGYTF,TGTGCCAGCAGTGAATCCGGGTATGGCTACACCTTC
.,.,TRBV27,TRBJ2-2,CASSLSSGTFTQVFF,TGTGCCAGCAGTTTATCGTCGGGCACGTTCACCCAGGTGTTTTTT
.,.,TRBV6-5,TRBJ2-2,CASSYPGTGELFF,TGTGCCAGCAGTTACCCGGGTACCGGGGAGCTGTTTTTT
.,.,TRBV2,TRBJ1-5,CASSAGTTNQPQHF,TGTGCCAGCAGCGCCGGGACAACCAATCAGCCCCAGCATTTT
.,.,TRBV6-4,TRBJ1-1,CASRASGNTEAFF,TGTGCCAGCAGGGCCTCAGGGAACACTGAAGCTTTCTTT
TRBD1,.,TRBV5-1,TRBJ2-5,CASYQGMTGNQETQYF,TGCGCCAGCTACCAAGGGATGACAGGGAACCAAGAGACCCAGTACTTC
TRBD1,.,TRBV5-1,TRBJ1-4,CASSLTRDRGTTREKLFF,TGCGCCAGCAGCTTGACTCGGGACAGGGGCACCACCCGTGAAAAACTGTTTTTT
TRBD1,.,TRBV7-2,TRBJ1-6,CASSTSDRVQSPLHF,TGTGCCAGCAGCACCTCCGACAGGGTGCAATCACCCCTCCACTTT
.,.,TRBV10-3,TRBJ1-4,CAAGTGGHEKLFF,TGTGCCGCAGGGACGGGAGGGCATGAAAAACTGTTTTTT
.,.,TRBV7-9,TRBJ1-1,CASSSLPGSEAFF,TGTGCCAGCAGCTCCCTCCCCGGGAGTGAAGCTTTCTTT
.,.,TRBV28,TRBJ1-5,CASSLNQPQHF,TGTGCCAGCAGTTTAAATCAGCCCCAGCATTTT
TRBD1,.,TRBV6-1,TRBJ1-1,CASSEPGGRGNTEAFF,TGTGCCAGCAGTGAACCAGGGGGCCGGGGGAACACTGAAGCTTTCTTT
.,once,TRBV6-5,TRBJ1-5,CASRSRRIREPQHF,TGTGCCAGCAGGAGCAGAAGGATCCGCGAGCCCCAGCATTTT
TRBD1,.,TRBV6-4,TRBJ1-5,CASPCARDRSQPQHF,TGTGCCAGCCCCTGCGCCCGGGACAGGTCTCAGCCCCAGCATTTT
.,.,TRBV21-1,TRBJ1-5,CASSKGRVGNQPQHF,TGTGCCAGCAGCAAAGGCAGGGTGGGCAATCAGCCCCAGCATTTT
TRBD2,.,TRBV30,TRBJ2-5,CAWGRLAGGETQYF,TGTGCCTGGGGGAGGCTAGCGGGGGGAGAGACCCAGTACTTC
.,.,TRBV5-4,TRBJ1-1,CASSLSRRNTEAFF,TGTGCCAGCAGCTTGTCTCGGAGGAACACTGAAGCTTTCTTT
TRBD1,.,TRBV10-1,TRBJ1-1,CASSDGQGNTEAFF,TGCGCCAGCAGTGATGGACAGGGGAACACTGAAGCTTTCTTT
.,.,TRBV18,TRBJ2-3,CASSPLVSTDTQYF,TGTGCCAGCTCACCACTAGTTAGCACAGATACGCAGTATTTT
TRBD1,.,TRBV4-1,TRBJ1-6,CASSPGGSYNSPLHF,TGCGCCAGCAGCCCAGGGGGATCCTATAATTCACCCCTCCACTTT
.,.,TRBV6-5,TRBJ2-5,CASLRLQKETQYF,TGTGCCAGCCTCCGTCTGCAGAAGGAGACCCAGTACTTC